This passage covers 8 T cell receptor beta chains from one sample sequenced in a study of technical replicates of blood from a handful of donors. Clones were read by immunoSEQ multiplex PCR, and TCRdb kept only the in-frame ones, dropping some. The repertoire holds tens of thousands of clones, with 94% as singletons. The sequenced material came from T cells isolated from PBMCs. Source of these receptors: a human donor in good health.

The V gene is TRBV28, the J gene TRBJ2-7; TRBD2 matches at 11 bases. Unmatched junction bases numbered 5, after V lost 4 bases and J lost 6 bases. Germline CDR1 is MDHEN and CDR2 is SYDVKM. This CDR3 contains 14 residues. CDR3 coding DNA: TGTGCCAGCAGTTCAATTAGCGGGAGGGGCGAGCAGTACTTC. Translated: CASSSISGRGEQYF.

This chain joins TRBV7-8 and TRBJ2-7; 10 bases match TRBD1. The V segment lost 5 bases and the J segment 0 bases; nucleotides outside the gene matches: 13. Germline V gene lookup returns CDR1 SGHVS and CDR2 FQNEAQ. This CDR3 contains 18 residues. The CDR3 loop is CASSPLGWTGGISYEQYF. The CDR3 DNA follows: TGTGCCAGCAGCCCACTTGGCTGGACAGGGGGGATCTCCTACGAGCAGTACTTC.

The V and J genes are TRBV27 and TRBJ1-2; tentative D call: TRBD1 (6 bases). V lost 9 bases, J lost 4 bases, and 18 bases lay in between. This CDR3 contains 14 residues. Germline V gene data show CDR1 as MNHEY and CDR2 as SMNVEV (reference sequence). This chain's CDR3 is CASSQRTGIYGYTF. CDR3 DNA: TGTGCCAGTAGTCAGCGAACAGGGATCTATGGCTACACCTTC.

The chain carries TRBV15 and TRBJ2-5; 9 nucleotides line up with TRBD2. CDR3 length equals 16 residues. Per germline, CDR1 LNHNV and CDR2 YYDKDF (reference sequence). The V and J ends lost 1 base and 5 bases, in that order; junction bases with no gene match: 8. The CDR3 DNA follows: TGTGCCACCAGCAGAGGAGGTTCTAGCGGGGAGGAGACCCAGTACTTC. It is translated as CATSRGGSSGEETQYF.

CDR3 nucleotide sequence: TGTGCCAGCAGTACCGGGACAGGCTATGGCTACACCTTC. The encoded protein is CASSTGTGYGYTF. The chain recombines TRBV6-6 with TRBJ1-2; 8 positions match TRBD1. Germline V lookup: CDR1 MNHNY, CDR2 SVGAGI (reference sequence). V shed 5 bases, J shed 4 bases, and the junction held 3 bases outside the gene matches. This CDR3 comprises 13 residues.

V and J are TRBV2 and TRBJ1-5, with D possibly matching TRBD1 (5 bases). The V and J ends lost 3 bases and 2 bases respectively, with 11 bases between them. This CDR3 contains 15 residues. From germline, CDR1 is SNHLY and CDR2 FYNNEI. The CDR3 DNA is TGTGCCAGCAGTGATAGGGGTTCTCGCAATCAGCCCCAGCATTTT. Amino acids: CASSDRGSRNQPQHF.

The chain carries TRBV5-1 and TRBJ2-3; 7 bases match TRBD2. J gave up 2 bases and V 4 bases, and 4 bases lay outside the gene matches. Germline-derived CDR1 and CDR2 are SGHRS and YFSETQ. The CDR3 runs to 14 residues. CDR3 DNA: TGCGCCAGCAGCAACCTAGCGGACACAGATACGCAGTATTTT. Residues: CASSNLADTDTQYF.

This clone was seen only once. V and J are TRBV12-1 and TRBJ2-1; TRBD2 is the table's D call, not checked against the DNA. TRBV12-1 represents a pseudogene. CDR3 length: 16 amino acids. The CDR3 loop is CASSFARTRPLKEQFF. CDR3 in DNA: TGTGCCAGCAGCTTTGCGCGGACTAGACCCCTTAAAGAGCAGTTCTTC.